The clone carrying this T cell receptor beta chain has a count of ten or more. Its matching antigen is unknown. Patients picked for sequencing had shown CD8+CD57+ cell expansion detected by flow cytometry. The study sampled blood from patients who had received no therapy. The study profiled TCR beta VDJ and CDR3 using genomic DNA as template. TCRdb re-called the reads through MiXCR, storing one row per CDR3 protein. The repertoire holds more than 95,000 distinct CDR3 sequences, with approximately 40% as singletons. This specimen comes from a study of CD8+CD57+ T cells in acquired aplastic anemia. Study details: The DNA of sorted CD4+ and CD8+ cells averaged around 3 ug.

Regarding the study as a whole: Patients showed no significant difference from controls in CD8+ Simpson's diversity.

From germline, CDR1 is SQVTM and CDR2 ANQGSEA. V trimming: 0 bases; J trimming: 0 bases; junction bases outside the gene matches: 6. The CDR3 contains 17 residues. This rearrangement joins TRBV29-1 to TRBJ2-2, with 8 bases fitting TRBD2. The sample comprised sorted CD4+, CD8+, or CD8+CD57+ T cells (not recorded which) from PBMCs. The receptor comes from a human donor with aplastic anemia. The CDR3 spells CSVEDRKRGTNTGELFF. The CDR3 DNA follows: TGCAGCGTTGAAGATCGAAAGCGGGGGACGAACACCGGGGAGCTGTTTTTT.